This is a list of T cell receptor beta chains from one sample in a study of T cell responses to AZD1222 COVID-19 vaccine. Profiled with immunoSEQ multiplex PCR; TCRdb holds only in-frame clones, not every one. The sample has 85,000 to 100,000 clones, 85% to 95% seen once. Sequencing used peripheral blood, obtained on day 0 of AZD1222 vaccination. Receptors were obtained from an adult in good health. Each CDR3 is given with its conserved first and last residue. A D gene is named only where the DNA matches it firmly. Expanded clones get a size class; other rows say once, few or many, or leave the size out.

clone_size	cdr3_length	j_call	v_call	d_call	cdr3_aa	cdr3_nt
.	15	TRBJ2-1	TRBV18	.	CASSPAAFSYNEQFF	TGTGCCAGCTCACCTGCAGCCTTCTCCTACAATGAGCAGTTCTTC
.	14	TRBJ2-7	TRBV19	.	CASSVYGGRGEQYF	TGTGCCAGTAGTGTCTACGGGGGCCGCGGCGAGCAGTACTTC
.	16	TRBJ2-7	TRBV5-1	.	CASSLGPRHGAYEQYF	TGCGCCAGCAGCTTAGGCCCGAGACACGGAGCCTACGAGCAGTACTTC
.	16	TRBJ2-6	TRBV2	.	CASSPRHISGANVLTF	TGTGCCAGCAGTCCCCGACACATCTCTGGGGCCAACGTCCTGACTTTC
.	14	TRBJ1-6	TRBV19	TRBD1	CASSAQGGNSPLHF	TGTGCCAGTAGTGCCCAGGGGGGGAATTCACCCCTCCACTTT
few	13	TRBJ2-2	TRBV6-2/TRBV6-3	.	CASSYSVTGELFF	TGTGCCAGCAGTTACTCGGTTACCGGGGAGCTGTTTTTT
.	15	TRBJ2-7	TRBV9	TRBD1	CASSAAWDSSYEQYF	TGTGCCAGCAGCGCAGCCTGGGACAGCTCCTACGAGCAGTACTTC
.	14	TRBJ1-5	TRBV12-5	.	CASGLGGSGQPQHF	TGTGCTAGTGGATTGGGGGGGTCCGGGCAGCCCCAGCATTTT
.	15	TRBJ2-7	TRBV18	TRBD1	CASSSQGDVTYEQYF	TGTGCCAGCTCATCTCAGGGGGATGTAACCTACGAGCAGTACTTC
.	14	TRBJ2-4	TRBV4-1	.	CASSPGSSKDIQYF	TGCGCCAGCAGCCCCGGGTCCTCGAAGGACATTCAGTACTTC
.	15	TRBJ2-1	TRBV6-5	TRBD1	CASSRQGAPYNEQFF	TGTGCCAGCAGCCGACAGGGGGCACCCTACAATGAGCAGTTCTTC
.	15	TRBJ1-1	TRBV3-1/TRBV3-2	.	CASSQDPRGGTEAFF	TGTGCCAGCAGCCAAGATCCCCGGGGTGGGACTGAAGCTTTCTTT
.	13	TRBJ1-1	TRBV24-1	.	CATSDRGHNKAFF	TGTGCCACCAGTGACCGAGGACACAATAAAGCTTTCTTT
.	12	TRBJ2-7	TRBV10-1	.	CASSGGYGEQYF	TGCGCCAGCAGTGGAGGGTACGGCGAGCAGTACTTC
.	13	TRBJ2-3	TRBV4-2	.	CASSHRSTDTQYF	TGTGCCAGCAGCCACCGGAGCACAGATACGCAGTATTTT
once	15	TRBJ1-5	TRBV2	TRBD1	CASIKEQGDNQPQHF	TGTGCCAGCATAAAGGAACAGGGGGACAATCAGCCCCAGCATTTT
.	13	TRBJ1-1	TRBV27	.	CASSLVPNTEAFF	TGTGCCAGCAGTTTGGTCCCGAACACTGAAGCTTTCTTT
.	15	TRBJ1-3	TRBV9	TRBD1	CASSRRGTGGNTIYF	TGTGCCAGCTCCAGGAGAGGGACAGGGGGAAACACCATATATTTT
once	16	TRBJ1-6	TRBV10-2	TRBD1	CASSERRTGSISPLHF	TGCGCCAGCAGTGAGCGTCGGACAGGTTCCATTTCACCCCTCCACTTT
.	14	TRBJ1-4	TRBV19	.	CASRGPANNEKLFF	TGTGCCAGCAGAGGGCCAGCCAATAATGAAAAACTGTTTTTT
.	18	TRBJ1-3	TRBV4-1	.	CASSQGGRGKSSGNTIYF	TGCGCCAGCAGCCAAGGAGGACGAGGCAAGAGCTCTGGAAACACCATATATTTT
once	13	TRBJ2-7	TRBV27	TRBD1	CASSSGQRYEQYF	TGTGCCAGCAGCTCGGGACAGCGTTACGAGCAGTACTTC
.	12	TRBJ1-1	TRBV6-5	TRBD1	CASRDRGNEAFF	TGTGCCAGCAGGGACAGGGGAAATGAAGCTTTCTTT
once	15	TRBJ2-3	TRBV5-4	.	CASSLGGRGTDTQYF	TGTGCCAGCAGCTTGGGAGGGCGTGGCACAGATACGCAGTATTTT
.	15	TRBJ1-2	TRBV4-2	.	CASSQDRRENYGYTF	TGTGCCAGCAGCCAAGATCGGCGGGAAAACTATGGCTACACCTTC
.	15	TRBJ1-2	TRBV28	.	CASSSYGGSAYGYTF	TGTGCCAGCAGTTCTTATGGGGGTTCAGCCTATGGCTACACCTTC
.	16	TRBJ1-4	TRBV9	.	CASSRGPPATNEKLFF	TGTGCCAGCAGCCGGGGACCGCCCGCAACTAATGAAAAACTGTTTTTT
.	14	TRBJ2-2	TRBV28	.	CASSSLIDTGELFF	TGTGCCAGCAGTTCCCTAATAGACACCGGGGAGCTGTTTTTT
.	14	TRBJ2-7	TRBV9	TRBD2	CASSVGGDSYEQYF	TGTGCCAGCAGCGTCGGGGGGGACTCCTACGAGCAGTACTTC